The T cell receptor (beta chain) described here comes from a study of T cell responses to AZD1222 COVID-19 vaccine (dated by TCRdb to the early 2020s). In terms of the full investigation: AZD1222 recipients given second doses at about 4 weeks or at about 12 weeks were pooled, since spike-specific TCR depth and breadth were not found to differ between the two schedules. TCR sequencing covered 233 trial participants: about 210 given two doses of AZD1222 and 26 given two doses of MenACWY control vaccine. Trial participants were enrolled into age subgroups of 18-55, 56-69 and 70-plus years, which contained approximately 150, 28 and 58 TCR-sequenced participants, respectively. On the study overall, not on this receptor specifically: CD4 TCRs associated with the vaccine covered the entire spike protein, and the dominant responses were in regions 160-218 and 743-854. The 56-69-year group was small, and its depth increase did not reach significance, likely because of low power. Most participants were white British and females outnumbered males, and the authors suggested that clonal diversity may have been underestimated. Conclusions about previously exposed vaccinees are limited, since just a handful of AZD1222 recipients were seropositive for SARS-CoV-2 at baseline. Because no samples from the day 14 peak response were available, repertoires could be characterized only after the peak T cell response. Nearly half of unique spike-specific TCRs reportedly recognized epitopes outside regions mutated in the B.1.351 and B.1.1.7 variants. After two AZD1222 doses, both the breadth and the depth of spike-specific TCRs were significantly higher than at day 0 and than in MenACWY recipients.

The CDR3 regions of human TCRbeta chains were analyzed by immunosequencing. Processing in the source paper ran as follows. Repertoire TCRs were checked for matches against a reference library of SARS-CoV-2-specific TCRs that had been generated using the MIRA antigen-specificity platform. Breadth was defined as the fraction of unique TCRs that were SARS-CoV-2-associated, and depth was defined as the fraction of total T cells that were SARS-CoV-2-associated. Using the MIRA data, every spike-specific TCR was mapped to the spike region that the TCR reacted to and assigned to either a CD4 or a CD8 class. Log10-transformed breadth and depth values were compared by one-way ANOVA with Sidak's multiple comparisons tests. Drawn from immuneACCESS, this table holds only the in-frame rearrangements with V and J called that TCRdb kept. Clones are partly lost; checked studies trace under half to an unresolved V gene and leave the rest unexplained. V and J calls and clone size are as listed in that table; D and trimming were resolved from the DNA. In this sample the table shows about 97,000 clones, more than 85% of which occur a single time. In total, the top ten clones hold over 6.5% of the sample.

Spanning cysteine to phenylalanine, the CDR3 consists of 11 amino acids. CDR3 DNA only is kept here, 33 bases in frame from base 1. The germline V gene encodes CDR1 SEHNR and CDR2 FQNEAQ (reference sequence). The junction shows trimming of 2 bases on V and 5 bases on J, plus 4 bases between the germline ends. The intended sense of this specimen's time point label: baseline before first vaccination. Vaccinee samples came from UK trials COV001 and COV002, including a single-blind randomized controlled phase 2/3 trial of AZD1222 (ChAdOx1 nCoV-19) in healthy adults. Trial participant PBMC samples were collected at day 0 and day 28 after the second dose for TCRbeta chain sequencing. In the case of this clone: Its recognized antigen is unknown. No per-base quality is available; no much larger clone lies one base away.

This clonotype was sampled from an adult in good health. Material: peripheral blood, obtained on day 0 of AZD1222 vaccination. In this chain, TRBV7-9 is recombined with TRBJ2-7, with no confident D gene call. The base sequence is TGTGCCAGCAGCTTAATTGACGAGCAGTACTTC. The encoded protein is CASSLIDEQYF.